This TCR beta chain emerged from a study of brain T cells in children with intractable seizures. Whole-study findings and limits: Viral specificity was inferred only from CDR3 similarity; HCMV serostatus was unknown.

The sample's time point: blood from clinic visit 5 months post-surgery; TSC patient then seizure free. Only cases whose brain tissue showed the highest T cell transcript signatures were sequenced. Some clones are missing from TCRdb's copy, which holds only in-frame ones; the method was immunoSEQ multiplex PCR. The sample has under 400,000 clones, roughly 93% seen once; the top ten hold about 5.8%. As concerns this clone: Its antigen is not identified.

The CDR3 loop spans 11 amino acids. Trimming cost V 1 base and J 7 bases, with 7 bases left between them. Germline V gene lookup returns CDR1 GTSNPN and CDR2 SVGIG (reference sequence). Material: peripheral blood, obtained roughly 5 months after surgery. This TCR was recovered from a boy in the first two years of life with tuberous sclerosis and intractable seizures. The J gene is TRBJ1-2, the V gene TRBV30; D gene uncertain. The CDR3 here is CAWSGQFGYTF. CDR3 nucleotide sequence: TGTGCCTGGAGTGGGCAATTTGGCTACACCTTC. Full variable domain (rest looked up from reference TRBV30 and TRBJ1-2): SQTIHQWPATLVQPVGSPLSLECTVEGTSNPNLYWYRQAAGRGLQLLFYSVGIGQISSEVPQNLSASRPQDRQFILSSKKLLLSDSGFYLCAWSGQFGYTFGSGTRLTVV.